This TCR beta chain is drawn from a study of T cell responses to AZD1222 COVID-19 vaccine. Study results and limitations: Within unmutated variant regions lay the reported targets of nearly half of spike-specific TCRs. Donors skewed white British and female; clonal diversity was possibly underestimated.

This clone has a single count. Its antigen remains unknown. The same CDR3 arises from other DNA sequences in this sample as well. Sequencing was performed with immunoSEQ multiplex PCR; in TCRdb, only in-frame clones are kept and a portion is missing. Found here are over 90,000 clones, roughly 86% of them singletons; the top ten hold approximately 5%. The CDR3 has 13 amino acids. Germline CDR1 is SGHTA and CDR2 is FQGNSA. V was shortened by 3 bases and J by 1 base, with 6 bases between the two germline ends. The sequence was collected from an adult in good health. This specimen consisted of peripheral blood, obtained on day 0 of AZD1222 vaccination. The rearrangement links TRBV7-2 to TRBJ1-1; possible D gene TRBD1, 5 bases. The CDR3 DNA reads TGTGCCAGCAGCTTTAGGGGGAACACTGAAGCTTTCTTT. Protein product: CASSFRGNTEAFF. The full variable domain, in which reference TRBV7-2 and TRBJ1-1 provide the parts outside the CDR3, is GAGVSQSPSNKVTEKGKDVELRCDPISGHTALYWYRQSLGQGLEFLIYFQGNSAPDKSGLPSDRFSAERTGGSVSTLTIQRTQQEDSAVYLCASSFRGNTEAFFGQGTRLTVV.